This TCR beta chain comes out of a study of vaccination and CD4 T cells after COVID-19. Study-wide background: The study enrolled six male and four female convalescents, two of whom were Hispanic. There were a few convalescent patients sampled at day 14 and again at days 161 to 241 post-vaccination. Cells were stimulated with overlapping spike peptides from SARS-CoV-2, HCoV-NL63, HCoV-OC43 and HCoV-229E.

Oncomine TCR Beta short-read sequencing was applied to DNA from cultured CD4+ T cells. TCRdb re-called the PCR reads through MiXCR, storing one row per CDR3 protein. The table includes approximately 20,000 distinct CDR3 sequences, about half detected once. This clonotype was picked up a small number of times. Its antigen is undetermined. CDR1 is SGHVS, CDR2 FQNEAQ, per germline. This CDR3 is 16 amino acids long. V gave up 6 bases and J gave up 7 bases, with 24 bases separating them. The sample's time point: late sampling 161 to 241 days after vaccination in a few convalescent patients. Specified treatment: approximately 9-day PBMC culture with coronavirus spike peptide pools or control peptides (ViraFEST assay). Expanded clonotypes were found by TCR sequencing after peptide-pool stimulation (ViraFEST).

J is TRBJ2-5 and V is TRBV7-8; tentative D call: TRBD2 (7 bases). The sequence was collected from a human donor who had recovered from COVID-19. The sequenced sample was CD4+ T cells from blood, cultured in vitro, obtained about 7 months after SARS-CoV-2 vaccination. The CDR3 DNA is TGTGCCAGCAGGGCAAGGTGGGGGGGCCGAATGGGGACCCAGTACTTC. This translates into CASRARWGGRMGTQYF.